This T cell receptor (beta chain) stems from a study of blood T cell repertoires in COVID-19. Study-level background: There were acute and convalescent COVID-19 samples, and they came from the United States, Italy and Spain. T cells, B-cell-depleted T cells, or PBMCs provided the cDNA or gDNA that served as material.

Germline CDR1 reads SEHNR; CDR2 reads FQNEAQ (reference sequence). The V and J ends lost 0 bases and 0 bases, in that order; junction bases with no gene match: 7. The CDR3 length is 18 residues. Original processing notes: Using reference gene primer amplification, nucleated cell counts were estimated. The data were produced by immunoSEQ multiplex PCR, yet TCRdb's version contains in-frame clones alone and is incomplete. V, J and clone size are taken as reported in that table, and D and trimming were inferred from the DNA itself. The sample carries about 170,000 clones, 65% to 85% recorded once. The material sequenced was peripheral blood. This chain joins TRBV7-9 and TRBJ2-3; 9 positions match TRBD2. The sequence was collected from a man between 70 and 80 years old with active or convalescent COVID-19. As DNA, the CDR3 is TGTGCCAGCAGCTTAGCGCGGGGGGGATTAGCTAGCACAGATACGCAGTATTTT. Residues: CASSLARGGLASTDTQYF.